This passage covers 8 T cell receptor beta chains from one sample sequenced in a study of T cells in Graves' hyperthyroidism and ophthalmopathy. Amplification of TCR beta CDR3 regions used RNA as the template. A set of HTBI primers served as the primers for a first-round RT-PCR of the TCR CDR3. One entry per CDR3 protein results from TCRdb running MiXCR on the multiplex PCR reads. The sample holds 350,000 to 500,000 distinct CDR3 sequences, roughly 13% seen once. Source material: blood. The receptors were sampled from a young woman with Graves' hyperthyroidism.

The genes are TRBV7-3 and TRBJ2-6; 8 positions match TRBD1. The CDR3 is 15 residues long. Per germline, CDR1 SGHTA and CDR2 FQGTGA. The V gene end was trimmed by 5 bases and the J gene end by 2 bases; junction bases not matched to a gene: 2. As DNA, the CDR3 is TGTGCCAGCAGCCCAGGGGGCGCTGGGGCCAACGTCCTGACTTTC. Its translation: CASSPGGAGANVLTF.

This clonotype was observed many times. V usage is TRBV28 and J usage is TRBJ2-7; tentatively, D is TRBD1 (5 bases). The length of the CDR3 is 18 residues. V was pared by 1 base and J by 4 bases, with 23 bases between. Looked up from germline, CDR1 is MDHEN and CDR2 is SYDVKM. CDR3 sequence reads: CASSLLGRGYIKQYEQYF. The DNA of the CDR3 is TGTGCCAGCAGTTTATTGGGTAGGGGATACATTAAGCAGTACGAGCAGTACTTC. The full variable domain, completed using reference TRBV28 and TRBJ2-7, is DVKVTQSSRYLVKRTGEKVFLECVQDMDHENMFWYRQDPGLGLRLIYFSYDVKMKEKGDIPEGYSVSREKKERFSLILESASTNQTSMYLCASSLLGRGYIKQYEQYFGPGTRLTVT.

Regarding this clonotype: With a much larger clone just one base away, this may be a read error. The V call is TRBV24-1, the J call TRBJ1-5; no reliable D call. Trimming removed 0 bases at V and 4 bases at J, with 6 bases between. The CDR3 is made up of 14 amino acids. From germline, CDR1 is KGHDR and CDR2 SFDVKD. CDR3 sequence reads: CATSDLTRNQPQHF. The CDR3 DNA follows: TGTGCCACCAGTGATTTGACAAGGAATCAGCCCCAGCATTTT.

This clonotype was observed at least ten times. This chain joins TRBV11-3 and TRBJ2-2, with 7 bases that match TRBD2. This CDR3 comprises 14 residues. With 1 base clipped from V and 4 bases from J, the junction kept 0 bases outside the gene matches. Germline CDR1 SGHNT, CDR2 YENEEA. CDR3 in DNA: TGTGCCAGCAGCTTAGGGGGGGGCACCGGGGAGCTGTTTTTT. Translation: CASSLGGGTGELFF.

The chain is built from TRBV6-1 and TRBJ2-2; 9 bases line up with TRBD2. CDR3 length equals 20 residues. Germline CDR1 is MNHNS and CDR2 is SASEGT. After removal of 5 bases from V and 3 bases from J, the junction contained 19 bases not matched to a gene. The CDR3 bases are TGTGCCAGCAGTCGCTTTAGCGGGAGAGTTACTGAGGCGGACACCGGGGAGCTGTTTTTT. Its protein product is CASSRFSGRVTEADTGELFF.

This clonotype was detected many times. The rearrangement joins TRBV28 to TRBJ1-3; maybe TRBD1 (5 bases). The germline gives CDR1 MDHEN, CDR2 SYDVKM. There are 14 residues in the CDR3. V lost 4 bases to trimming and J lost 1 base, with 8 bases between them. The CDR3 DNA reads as TGTGCCAGCAGTTCAGGGATATCTGGAAACACCATATATTTT. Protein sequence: CASSSGISGNTIYF.

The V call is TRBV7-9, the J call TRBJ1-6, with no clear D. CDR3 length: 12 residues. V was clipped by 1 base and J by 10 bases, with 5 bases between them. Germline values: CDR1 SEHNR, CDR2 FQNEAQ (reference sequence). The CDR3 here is CASSLDYSPLHF. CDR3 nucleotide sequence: TGTGCCAGCAGCTTAGATTACTCACCCCTCCACTTT.

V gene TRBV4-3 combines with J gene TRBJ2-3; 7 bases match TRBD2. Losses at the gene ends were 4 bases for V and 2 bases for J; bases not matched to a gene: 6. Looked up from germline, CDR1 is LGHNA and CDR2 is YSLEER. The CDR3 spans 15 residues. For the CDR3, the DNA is TGCGCCAGCAGCCCAACTAGCGTAAACACAGATACGCAGTATTTT. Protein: CASSPTSVNTDTQYF.